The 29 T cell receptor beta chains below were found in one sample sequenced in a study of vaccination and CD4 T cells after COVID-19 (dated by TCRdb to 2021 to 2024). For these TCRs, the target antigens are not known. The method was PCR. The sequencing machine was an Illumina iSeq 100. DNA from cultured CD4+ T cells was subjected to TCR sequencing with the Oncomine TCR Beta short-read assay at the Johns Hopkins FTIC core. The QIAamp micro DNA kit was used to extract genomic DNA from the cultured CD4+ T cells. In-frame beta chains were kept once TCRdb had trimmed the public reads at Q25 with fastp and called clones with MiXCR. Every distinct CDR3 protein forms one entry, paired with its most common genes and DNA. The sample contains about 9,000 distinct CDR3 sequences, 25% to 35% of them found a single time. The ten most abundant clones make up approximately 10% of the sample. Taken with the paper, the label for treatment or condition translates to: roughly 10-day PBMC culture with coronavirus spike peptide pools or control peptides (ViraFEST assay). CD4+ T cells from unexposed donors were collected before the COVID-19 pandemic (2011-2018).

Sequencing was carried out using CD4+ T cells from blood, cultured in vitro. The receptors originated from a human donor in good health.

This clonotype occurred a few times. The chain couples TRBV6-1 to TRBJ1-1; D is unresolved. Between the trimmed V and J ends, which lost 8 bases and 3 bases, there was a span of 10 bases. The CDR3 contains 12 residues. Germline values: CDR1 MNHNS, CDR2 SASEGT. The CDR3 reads CASADGHTEAFF. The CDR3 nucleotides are TGTGCCAGCGCCGACGGACACACTGAAGCTTTCTTT.

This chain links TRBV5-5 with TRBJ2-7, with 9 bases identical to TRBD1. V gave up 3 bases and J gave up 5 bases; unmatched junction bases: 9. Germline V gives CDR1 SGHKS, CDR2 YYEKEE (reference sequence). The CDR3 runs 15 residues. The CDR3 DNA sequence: TGTGCCAGCAGCTCCTCGGGACAGGGTGGGGACGAGCAGTACTTC. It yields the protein CASSSSGQGGDEQYF.

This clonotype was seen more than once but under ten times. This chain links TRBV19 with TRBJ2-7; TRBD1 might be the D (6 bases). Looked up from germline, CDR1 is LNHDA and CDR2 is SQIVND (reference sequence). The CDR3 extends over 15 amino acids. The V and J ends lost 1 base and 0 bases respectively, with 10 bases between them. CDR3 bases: TGTGCCAGTAGTATAGTTGGGGGCCCCTCCTACGAGCAGTACTTC. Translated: CASSIVGGPSYEQYF.

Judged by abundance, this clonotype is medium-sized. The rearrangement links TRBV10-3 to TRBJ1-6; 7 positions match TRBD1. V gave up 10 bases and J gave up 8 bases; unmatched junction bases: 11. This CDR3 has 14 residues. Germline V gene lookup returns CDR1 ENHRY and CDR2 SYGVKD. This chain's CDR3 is CASTQGVGDSPLHF. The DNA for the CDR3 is TGTGCCAGCACCCAGGGGGTGGGGGATTCACCCCTCCACTTT.

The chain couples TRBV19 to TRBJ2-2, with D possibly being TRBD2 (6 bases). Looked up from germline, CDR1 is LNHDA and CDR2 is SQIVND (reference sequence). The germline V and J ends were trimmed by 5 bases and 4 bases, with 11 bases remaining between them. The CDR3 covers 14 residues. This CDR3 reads CASSVGGITGELFF. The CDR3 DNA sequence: TGTGCCAGTAGTGTGGGGGGTATCACCGGGGAGCTGTTTTTT.

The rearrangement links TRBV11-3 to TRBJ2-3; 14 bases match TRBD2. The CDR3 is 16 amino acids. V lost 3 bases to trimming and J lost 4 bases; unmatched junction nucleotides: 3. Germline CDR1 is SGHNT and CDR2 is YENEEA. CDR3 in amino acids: CASSLGLAGEADTQYF. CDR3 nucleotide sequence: TGTGCCAGCAGCTTGGGACTAGCGGGAGAGGCAGATACGCAGTATTTT.

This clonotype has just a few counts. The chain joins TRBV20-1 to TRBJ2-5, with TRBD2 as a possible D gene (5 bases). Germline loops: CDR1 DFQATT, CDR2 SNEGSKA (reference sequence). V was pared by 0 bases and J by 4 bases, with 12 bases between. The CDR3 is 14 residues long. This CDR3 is CSARDPGKGETQYF. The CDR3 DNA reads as TGCAGTGCTAGAGATCCGGGGAAGGGAGAGACCCAGTACTTC.

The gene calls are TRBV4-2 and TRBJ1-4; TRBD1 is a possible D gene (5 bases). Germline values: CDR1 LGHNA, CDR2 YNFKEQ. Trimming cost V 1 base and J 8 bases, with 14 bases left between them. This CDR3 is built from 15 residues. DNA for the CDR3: TGTGCCAGCAGCCAAGGGGGCGTTCAAGGGGAAAAACTGTTTTTT. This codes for CASSQGGVQGEKLFF.

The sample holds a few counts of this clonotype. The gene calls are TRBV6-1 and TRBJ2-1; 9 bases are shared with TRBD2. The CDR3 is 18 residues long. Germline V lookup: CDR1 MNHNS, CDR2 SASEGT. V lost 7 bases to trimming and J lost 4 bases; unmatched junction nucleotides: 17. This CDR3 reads CASTPGYTREGMYNEQFF. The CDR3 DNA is TGTGCCAGCACTCCCGGATATACGCGGGAGGGTATGTACAATGAGCAGTTCTTC.

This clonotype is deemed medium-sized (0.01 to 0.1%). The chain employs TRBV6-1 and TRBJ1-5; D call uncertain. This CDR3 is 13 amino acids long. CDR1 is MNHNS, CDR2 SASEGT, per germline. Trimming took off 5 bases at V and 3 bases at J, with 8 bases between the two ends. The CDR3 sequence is CASSRGNNQPQHF. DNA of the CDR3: TGTGCCAGCAGTCGTGGGAACAATCAGCCCCAGCATTTT.

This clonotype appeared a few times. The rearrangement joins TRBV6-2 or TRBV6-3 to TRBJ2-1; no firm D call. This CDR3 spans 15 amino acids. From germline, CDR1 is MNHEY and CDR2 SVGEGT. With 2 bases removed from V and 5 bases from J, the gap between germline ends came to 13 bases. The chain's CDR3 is CASSYVLAYNNEQFF. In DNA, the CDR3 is TGTGCCAGCAGTTACGTTTTAGCTTACAACAATGAGCAGTTCTTC.

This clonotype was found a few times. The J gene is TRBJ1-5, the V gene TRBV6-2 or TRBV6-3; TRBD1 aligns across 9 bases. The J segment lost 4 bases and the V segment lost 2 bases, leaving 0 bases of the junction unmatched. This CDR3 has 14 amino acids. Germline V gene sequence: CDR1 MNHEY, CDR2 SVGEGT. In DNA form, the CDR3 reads TGTGCCAGCAGTTACGGACAGGGGAATCAGCCCCAGCATTTT. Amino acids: CASSYGQGNQPQHF.

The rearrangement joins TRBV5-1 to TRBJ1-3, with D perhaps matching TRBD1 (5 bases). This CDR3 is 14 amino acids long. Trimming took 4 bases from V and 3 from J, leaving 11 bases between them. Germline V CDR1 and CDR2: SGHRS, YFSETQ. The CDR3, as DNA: TGCGCCAGCAGCCCCGGGACTGGTGGAAACACCATATATTTT. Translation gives CASSPGTGGNTIYF.

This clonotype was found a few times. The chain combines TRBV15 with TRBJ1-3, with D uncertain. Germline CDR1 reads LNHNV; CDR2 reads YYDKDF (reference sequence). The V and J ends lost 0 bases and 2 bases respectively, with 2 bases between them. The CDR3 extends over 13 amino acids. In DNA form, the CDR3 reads TGTGCCACCAGCAGAGACCCTGGAAACACCATATATTTT. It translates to CATSRDPGNTIYF.

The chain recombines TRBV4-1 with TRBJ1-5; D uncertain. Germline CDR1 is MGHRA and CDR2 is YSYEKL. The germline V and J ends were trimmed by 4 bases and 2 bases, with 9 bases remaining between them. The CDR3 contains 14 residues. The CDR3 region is CASSLQWGNQPQHF. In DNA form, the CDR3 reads TGCGCCAGCAGCCTTCAGTGGGGCAATCAGCCCCAGCATTTT.

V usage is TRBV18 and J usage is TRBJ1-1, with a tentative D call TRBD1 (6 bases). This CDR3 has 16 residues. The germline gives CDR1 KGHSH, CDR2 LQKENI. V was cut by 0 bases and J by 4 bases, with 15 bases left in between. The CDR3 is CASSPPGTLRFTEAFF. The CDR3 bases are TGTGCCAGCTCACCACCGGGGACATTAAGGTTCACTGAAGCTTTCTTT. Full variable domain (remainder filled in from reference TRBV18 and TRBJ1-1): NAGVMQNPRHLVRRRGQEARLRCSPMKGHSHVYWYRQLPEEGLKFMVYLQKENIIDESGMPKERFSAEFPKEGPSILRIQQVVRGDSAAYFCASSPPGTLRFTEAFFGQGTRLTVV.

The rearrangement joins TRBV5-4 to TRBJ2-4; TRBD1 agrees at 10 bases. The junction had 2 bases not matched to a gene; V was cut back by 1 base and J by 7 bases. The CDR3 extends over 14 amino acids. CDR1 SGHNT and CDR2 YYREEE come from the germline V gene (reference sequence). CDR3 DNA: TGTGCCAGCAGCTTGTGGGGACAGGGGAACATTCAGTACTTC. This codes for CASSLWGQGNIQYF.

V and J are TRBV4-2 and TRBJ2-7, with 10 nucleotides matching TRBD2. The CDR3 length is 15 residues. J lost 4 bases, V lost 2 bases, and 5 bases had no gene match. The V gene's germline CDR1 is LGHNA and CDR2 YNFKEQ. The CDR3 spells CASSQWSAGGYEQYF. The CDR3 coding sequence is TGTGCCAGCAGCCAATGGTCAGCGGGAGGGTACGAGCAGTACTTC.

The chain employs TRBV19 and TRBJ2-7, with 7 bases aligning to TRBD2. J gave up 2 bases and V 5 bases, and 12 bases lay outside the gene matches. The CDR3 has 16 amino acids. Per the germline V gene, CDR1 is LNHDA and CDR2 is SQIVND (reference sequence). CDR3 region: CASSFPPWSGTYEQYF. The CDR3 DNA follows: TGTGCCAGTAGTTTCCCCCCCTGGAGCGGGACCTACGAGCAGTACTTC.

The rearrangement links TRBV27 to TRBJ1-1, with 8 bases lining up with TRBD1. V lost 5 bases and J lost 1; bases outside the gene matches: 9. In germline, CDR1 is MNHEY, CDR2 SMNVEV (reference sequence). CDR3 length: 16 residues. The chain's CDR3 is CASSPRQGRGNTEAFF. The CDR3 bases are TGTGCCAGCAGTCCGCGACAGGGGCGGGGGAACACTGAAGCTTTCTTT.

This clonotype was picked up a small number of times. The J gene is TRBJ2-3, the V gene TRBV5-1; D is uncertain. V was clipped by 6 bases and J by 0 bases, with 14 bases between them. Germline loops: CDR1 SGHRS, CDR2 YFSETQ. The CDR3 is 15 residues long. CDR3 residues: CASTRGVPSTDTQYF. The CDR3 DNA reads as TGCGCCAGCACCCGTGGCGTCCCGAGCACAGATACGCAGTATTTT.

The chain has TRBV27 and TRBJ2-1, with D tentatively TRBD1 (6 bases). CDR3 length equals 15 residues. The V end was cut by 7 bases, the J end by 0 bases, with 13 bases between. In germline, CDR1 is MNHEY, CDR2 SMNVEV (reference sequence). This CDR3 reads CASKMQGHSYNEQFF. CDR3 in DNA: TGTGCCAGCAAGATGCAGGGGCACTCCTACAATGAGCAGTTCTTC.

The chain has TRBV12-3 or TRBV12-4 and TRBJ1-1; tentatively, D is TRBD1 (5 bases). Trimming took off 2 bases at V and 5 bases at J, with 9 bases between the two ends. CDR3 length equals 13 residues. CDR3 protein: CASSLWGGTEAFF. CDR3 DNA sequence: TGTGCCAGCAGTTTATGGGGGGGGACTGAAGCTTTCTTT.

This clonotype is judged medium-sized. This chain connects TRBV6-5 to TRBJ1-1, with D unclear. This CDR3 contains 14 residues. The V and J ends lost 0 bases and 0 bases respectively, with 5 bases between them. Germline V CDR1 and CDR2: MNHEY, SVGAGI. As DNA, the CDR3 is TGTGCCAGCAGTTACTCTGGCGTGAACACTGAAGCTTTCTTT. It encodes CASSYSGVNTEAFF.

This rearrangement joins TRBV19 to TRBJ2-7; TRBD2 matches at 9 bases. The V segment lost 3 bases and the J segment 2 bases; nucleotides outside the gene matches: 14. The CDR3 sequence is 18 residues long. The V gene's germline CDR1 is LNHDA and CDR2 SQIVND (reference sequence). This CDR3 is CASSMVREGLGRTYEQYF. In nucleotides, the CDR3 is TGTGCCAGTAGTATGGTGCGGGAGGGCCTTGGAAGGACCTACGAGCAGTACTTC.

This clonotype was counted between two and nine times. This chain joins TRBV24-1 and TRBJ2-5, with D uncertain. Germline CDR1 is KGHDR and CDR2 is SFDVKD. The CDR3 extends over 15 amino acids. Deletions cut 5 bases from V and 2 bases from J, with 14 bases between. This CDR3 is CATSGAFGRQETQYF. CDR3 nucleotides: TGTGCCACCAGTGGGGCTTTTGGAAGACAAGAGACCCAGTACTTC.

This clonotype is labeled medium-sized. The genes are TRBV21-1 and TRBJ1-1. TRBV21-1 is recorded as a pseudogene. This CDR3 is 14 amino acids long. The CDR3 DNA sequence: TGTGCCAGCAGCAAAGCAATACGGGCCCCTGAAGCTTTCTTT. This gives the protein CASSKAIRAPEAFF.

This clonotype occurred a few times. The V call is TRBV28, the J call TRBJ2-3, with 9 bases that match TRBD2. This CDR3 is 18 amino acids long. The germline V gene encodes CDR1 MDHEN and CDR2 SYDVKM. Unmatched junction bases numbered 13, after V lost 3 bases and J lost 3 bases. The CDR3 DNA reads TGTGCCAGCAGTTTTCTCCAGGGGAGTAGCGGGAGTACAGATACGCAGTATTTT. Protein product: CASSFLQGSSGSTDTQYF.

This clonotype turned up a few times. The CDR3 protein is CASSPRYNEQFF. In DNA form, the CDR3 reads TGTGCCAGCAGTCCGCGGTACAATGAGCAGTTCTTC. The chain employs TRBV11-2 and TRBJ2-1; D gene unclear. Trimming removed 6 bases at V and 4 bases at J, with 7 bases between. There are 12 residues in the CDR3. Germline values: CDR1 SGHAT, CDR2 FQNNGV.